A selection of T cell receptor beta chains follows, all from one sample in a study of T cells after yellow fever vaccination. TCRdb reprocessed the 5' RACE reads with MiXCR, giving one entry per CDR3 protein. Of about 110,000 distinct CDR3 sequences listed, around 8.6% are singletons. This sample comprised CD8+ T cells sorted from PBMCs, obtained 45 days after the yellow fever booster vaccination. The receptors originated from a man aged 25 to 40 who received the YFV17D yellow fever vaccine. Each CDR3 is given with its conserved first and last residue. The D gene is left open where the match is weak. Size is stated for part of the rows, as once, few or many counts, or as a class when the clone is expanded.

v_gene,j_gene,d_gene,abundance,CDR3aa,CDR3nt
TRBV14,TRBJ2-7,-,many,CASSQDYLIRDSQYGEQYF,TGTGCCAGCAGCCAAGACTACCTTATCCGGGACTCTCAATACGGCGAGCAGTACTTC
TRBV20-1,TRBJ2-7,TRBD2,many,CSADRGAGGYEQYF,TGCAGTGCTGACCGAGGAGCGGGGGGCTACGAGCAGTACTTC
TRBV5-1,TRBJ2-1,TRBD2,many,CASSGTSGHSYNEQFF,TGCGCCAGCAGCGGGACTAGCGGCCACTCCTACAATGAGCAGTTCTTC
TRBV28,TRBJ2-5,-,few,CASSYRWETQYF,TGTGCCAGCAGTTACAGGTGGGAGACCCAGTACTTC
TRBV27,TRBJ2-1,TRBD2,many,CASSFGLAGNEQFF,TGTGCCAGCAGTTTCGGACTAGCGGGCAATGAGCAGTTCTTC
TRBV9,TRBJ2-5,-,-,CASSDDRRETQYF,TGTGCCAGCAGTGATGACAGGCGAGAGACCCAGTACTTC
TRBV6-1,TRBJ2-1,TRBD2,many,CASFRLAGSLEQFF,TGTGCCTCGTTCCGGCTAGCGGGATCCTTGGAGCAGTTCTTC
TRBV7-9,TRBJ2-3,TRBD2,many,CASRLAGGPNTDTQYF,TGTGCCAGCCGACTAGCGGGAGGGCCTAACACAGATACGCAGTATTTT
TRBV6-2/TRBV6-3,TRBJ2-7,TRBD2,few,CASSSLGGIGYEQYF,TGTGCCAGCAGTTCCCTCGGGGGGATAGGCTACGAGCAGTACTTC
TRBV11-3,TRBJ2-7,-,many,CASSSPGSYEQYF,TGTGCCAGCAGCTCGCCTGGCTCCTACGAGCAGTACTTC
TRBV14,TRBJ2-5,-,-,CASSQRDQETQYF,TGTGCCAGCAGCCAAAGGGACCAAGAGACCCAGTACTTC
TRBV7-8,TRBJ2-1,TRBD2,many,CASSHAGLAASSYNEQFF,TGTGCCAGCAGCCATGCGGGACTAGCGGCAAGCTCCTACAATGAGCAGTTCTTC
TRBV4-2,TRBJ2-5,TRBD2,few,CASSQLSGKGETQYF,TGTGCCAGCAGCCAACTAAGCGGGAAGGGCGAGACCCAGTACTTC
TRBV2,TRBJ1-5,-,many,CASALDYSNQPQHF,TGTGCCAGCGCCCTAGACTACAGCAATCAGCCCCAGCATTTT
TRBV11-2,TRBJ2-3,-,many,CASSLSLGPSTDTQYF,TGTGCCAGCAGCTTATCCCTCGGGCCCAGCACAGATACGCAGTATTTT
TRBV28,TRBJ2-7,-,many,CASSFFSGTYEQYF,TGTGCCAGCAGTTTTTTTTCAGGGACCTACGAGCAGTACTTC
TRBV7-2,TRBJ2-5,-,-,CASSWWTQQTQYF,TGTGCCAGCAGCTGGTGGACTCAACAGACCCAGTACTTC
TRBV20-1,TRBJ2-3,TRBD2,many,CSARGSSGPLGTDTQYF,TGCAGTGCTAGAGGGTCTAGCGGGCCGCTAGGGACAGATACGCAGTATTTT
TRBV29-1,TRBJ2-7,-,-,CSVPGQGYEQYF,TGCAGCGTGCCGGGACAAGGCTACGAGCAGTACTTC
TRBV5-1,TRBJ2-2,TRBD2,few,CASSLSRGLAGAGELFF,TGCGCCAGCAGCTTGTCCCGTGGACTAGCGGGAGCCGGGGAGCTGTTTTTT
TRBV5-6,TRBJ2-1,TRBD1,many,CASSLQGNEQFF,TGTGCCAGCAGCTTACAGGGGAATGAGCAGTTCTTC
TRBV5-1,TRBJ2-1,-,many,CASGQGGSEQFF,TGCGCCAGCGGTCAGGGGGGCAGTGAGCAGTTCTTC
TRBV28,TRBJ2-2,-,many,CASSFRHTGELFF,TGTGCCAGCAGTTTTCGGCACACCGGGGAGCTGTTTTTT
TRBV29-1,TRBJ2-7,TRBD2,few,CSCLSGTRGYEQYF,TGCAGCTGCCTGTCCGGGACGCGGGGGTACGAGCAGTACTTC
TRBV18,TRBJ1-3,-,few,CASSPPTREASGNTIYF,TGTGCCAGCTCACCACCGACACGGGAAGCCTCTGGAAACACCATATATTTT
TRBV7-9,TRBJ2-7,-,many,CASRASGAYEQYF,TGTGCCAGCAGGGCCTCGGGGGCCTACGAGCAGTACTTC
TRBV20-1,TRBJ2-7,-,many,CSAGILGLGETYEQYF,TGCAGTGCTGGAATATTAGGCCTAGGGGAAACCTACGAGCAGTACTTC
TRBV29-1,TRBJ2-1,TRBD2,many,CSAATGGEYYNEQFF,TGCAGCGCCGCGACGGGGGGTGAATACTACAATGAGCAGTTCTTC
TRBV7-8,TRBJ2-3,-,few,CASSQIQRTPGDTDTQYF,TGTGCCAGCAGCCAAATTCAGCGGACACCCGGTGACACAGATACGCAGTATTTT
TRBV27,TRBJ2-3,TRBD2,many,CASSPTSGSADTQYF,TGTGCCAGCAGTCCGACTAGCGGGAGTGCAGATACGCAGTATTTT
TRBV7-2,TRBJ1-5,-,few,CASSWGGGHSNQPQHF,TGTGCCAGCAGCTGGGGTGGGGGGCATAGCAATCAGCCCCAGCATTTT
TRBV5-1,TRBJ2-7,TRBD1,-,CASSWTGNYEQYF,TGCGCCAGCAGCTGGACAGGAAACTACGAGCAGTACTTC
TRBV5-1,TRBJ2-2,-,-,CASSLEPGELFF,TGCGCCAGCAGCTTGGAGCCCGGGGAGCTGTTTTTT
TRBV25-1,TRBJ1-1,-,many,CARRDTEAFF,TGTGCCAGGAGGGACACTGAAGCTTTCTTT
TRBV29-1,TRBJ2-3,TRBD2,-,CSVGLAASSTDTQYF,TGCAGCGTTGGGCTAGCGGCTTCTAGCACAGATACGCAGTATTTT
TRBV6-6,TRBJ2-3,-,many,CASSYLGDTQYF,TGTGCCAGCAGTTACCTTGGAGATACGCAGTATTTT
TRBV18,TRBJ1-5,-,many,CASSPQGAHQPQHF,TGTGCCAGCTCACCTCAGGGAGCGCATCAGCCCCAGCATTTT
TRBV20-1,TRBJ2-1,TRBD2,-,CSARSAILAGIDNEQFF,TGCAGTGCTAGGTCCGCGATACTAGCGGGGATTGACAATGAGCAGTTCTTC
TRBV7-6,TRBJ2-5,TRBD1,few,CASSPGQGVETQYF,TGTGCCAGCAGCCCCGGACAGGGGGTGGAGACCCAGTACTTC
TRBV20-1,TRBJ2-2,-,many,CSARDLSAPGELFF,TGCAGTGCTAGAGATCTTAGCGCCCCCGGGGAGCTGTTTTTT
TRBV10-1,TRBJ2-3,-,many,CASTFVDRDTQYF,TGCGCCAGCACTTTTGTTGATCGAGATACGCAGTATTTT
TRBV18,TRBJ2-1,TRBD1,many,CASSRQGADEQFF,TGTGCCAGCTCAAGACAGGGGGCTGATGAGCAGTTCTTC
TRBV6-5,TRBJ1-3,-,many,CASSPGGNTIYF,TGTGCCAGCAGCCCCGGTGGAAACACCATATATTTT
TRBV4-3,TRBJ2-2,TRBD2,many,CASSDGLARNTGELFF,TGCGCCAGCAGTGACGGACTAGCGCGGAACACCGGGGAGCTGTTTTTT
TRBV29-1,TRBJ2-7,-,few,CSVCRGSYEQYF,TGCAGCGTATGTCGGGGGTCCTACGAGCAGTACTTC
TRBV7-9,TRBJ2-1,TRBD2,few,CASSVLAGGLDEQFF,TGTGCCAGCAGCGTACTAGCGGGAGGGCTCGATGAGCAGTTCTTC
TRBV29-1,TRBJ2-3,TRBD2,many,CSVEEAGLYTDTQYF,TGCAGCGTTGAAGAGGCGGGACTATACACAGATACGCAGTATTTT